This entry lists 3 T cell receptor beta chains sequenced from one sample in a study of shared clonotypes between healthy human individuals. Clones were sequenced by immunoSEQ multiplex PCR, and TCRdb holds only the in-frame ones, with some missing. The sample lists some 1.5 million clones, around 95% occurring once. The sequencing input was naive CD4+ T cells sorted from blood. Regarding subset: CD45RA+ positively selected. The receptors derive from a man aged 30-40 years in good health.

The chain carries TRBV11-1 and TRBJ2-1; TRBD1 might be the D (6 bases). Germline loops: CDR1 SGHAT, CDR2 FQDESV (reference sequence). The CDR3 is made up of 16 amino acids. Trimming shortened V by 5 bases and J by 2 bases, and 16 bases separated the two germline ends. CDR3 amino acids: CASSPKQGLAYNEQFF. The CDR3 DNA is TGTGCCAGCAGCCCGAAACAGGGATTGGCCTACAATGAGCAGTTCTTC.

V and J are TRBV2 and TRBJ1-5; D is perhaps TRBD1 (6 bases). CDR3 length: 16 amino acids. Germline CDR1 is SNHLY and CDR2 is FYNNEI. The germline V and J ends were trimmed by 3 bases and 2 bases, with 14 bases remaining between them. The CDR3 spells CASSEGAARRNQPQHF. As DNA, the CDR3 is TGTGCCAGCAGTGAGGGGGCGGCGAGGCGCAATCAGCCCCAGCATTTT.

This chain joins TRBV29-1 and TRBJ2-7; perhaps TRBD2 as D (5 bases). CDR1 and CDR2 from the germline V gene are SQVTM and ANQGSEA. V was cut by 3 bases and J by 1 base, with 13 bases left in between. The CDR3 consists of 14 residues. This chain's CDR3 is CSVDQRSESYEQYF. The CDR3 DNA sequence: TGCAGCGTTGACCAGCGGTCAGAGTCCTACGAGCAGTACTTC.